The next 27 T cell receptor beta chains were all read from a single sample in a study of blood T cell repertoires in COVID-19. Only in-frame clones appear in the TCRdb table, and some are missing; sequencing was by immunoSEQ multiplex PCR. The data show about 49,000 clones, 85% to 90% seen once. The specimen sequenced was peripheral blood. The source is an elderly woman with COVID-19, enrolled during active disease.

CDR3 in amino acids: CASSQAARQGNGYTF. The CDR3 DNA follows: TGTGCCAGCAGCCAAGCCGCGCGGCAGGGCAATGGCTACACCTTC. The chain recombines TRBV4-2 with TRBJ1-2; D is possibly TRBD1 (5 bases). Trimming shortened V by 1 base and J by 6 bases, and 15 bases separated the two germline ends. Looked up from germline, CDR1 is LGHNA and CDR2 is YNFKEQ. The CDR3 totals 15 residues.

This clone was seen only a few times. The V call is TRBV5-4, the J call TRBJ2-5, with 12 bases aligning to TRBD1. J was trimmed by 5 bases and V by 2 bases; bases with no gene match: 10. Germline CDR1 and CDR2: SGHNT and YYREEE (reference sequence). This CDR3 spans 17 amino acids. The CDR3, as DNA: TGTGCCAGCAGCTTCCCGCCCGGGACAGGGGGCATGGAGACCCAGTACTTC. This translates into CASSFPPGTGGMETQYF.

The V call is TRBV2, the J call TRBJ1-3, with D perhaps matching TRBD1 (6 bases). The CDR3 spans 14 residues. The V end lost 8 bases, the J end lost 4 bases, and 15 bases lay between the germline ends. Per the germline V gene, CDR1 is SNHLY and CDR2 is FYNNEI. The CDR3 DNA follows: TGTGCCAGCGGAGGACAGATGCGCGGAAACACCATATATTTT. Its translation: CASGGQMRGNTIYF. Using reference TRBV2 and TRBJ1-3 for the parts outside the CDR3, the full variable domain is EPEVTQTPSHQVTQMGQEVILRCVPISNHLYFYWYRQILGQKVEFLVSFYNNEISEKSEIFDDQFSVERPDGSNFTLKIRSTKLEDSAMYFCASGGQMRGNTIYFGEGSWLTVV.

The J gene is TRBJ1-1, the V gene TRBV28; 8 bases align to TRBD1. The CDR3 totals 12 residues. Germline CDR1 reads MDHEN; CDR2 reads SYDVKM. V was pared by 8 bases and J by 13 bases, with 12 bases of the junction left unmatched. CDR3 DNA: TGTGCCAGCGGCCTGGGGACAGGCGTTGATTTCTTT. Its translation is CASGLGTGVDFF.

The chain combines TRBV20-1 with TRBJ2-4; 8 bases line up with TRBD2. This CDR3 has 14 residues. Germline V gene data show CDR1 as DFQATT and CDR2 as SNEGSKA (reference sequence). Trimming took 3 bases from V and 9 from J; bases not matched to a gene: 10. The CDR3 sequence is CSASFPAGGGIQYF. CDR3 in DNA: TGCAGTGCTAGTTTTCCCGCGGGGGGTGGCATTCAGTACTTC.

The chain combines TRBV7-8 with TRBJ1-3; no clear D. Germline assignment: CDR1 SGHVS and CDR2 FQNEAQ. This CDR3 comprises 17 residues. V lost 2 bases and J 0 bases, leaving 14 bases between the germline ends. The CDR3 DNA sequence: TGTGCCAGCAGCTTATTGAGGAGCACCGGCTCTGGAAACACCATATATTTT. It translates to CASSLLRSTGSGNTIYF.

The rearrangement uses TRBV27 and TRBJ1-6; D ambiguous. The CDR3 contains 16 residues. Trimming removed 0 bases from V and 9 bases from J, with 15 bases in between. The germline V gene encodes CDR1 MNHEY and CDR2 SMNVEV (reference sequence). CDR3 sequence (DNA): TGTGCCAGCAGTTTATCCCCGACCCCGAGGGTTTCACCCCTCCACTTT. It specifies CASSLSPTPRVSPLHF.

The V gene is TRBV28, the J gene TRBJ2-7; 10 nucleotides align to TRBD2. From germline, CDR1 is MDHEN and CDR2 SYDVKM. This CDR3 contains 15 residues. V gave up 6 bases and J gave up 2 bases; unmatched junction bases: 7. Here the CDR3 DNA reads TGTGCCAGCAGATCTAGCGGGAGCAAACCCTACGAGCAGTACTTC. This codes for CASRSSGSKPYEQYF.

The CDR3 region has the DNA TGTGCCAGCAGTTTGAGGCATGGTCAGCCCCAGCATTTT. Its protein is CASSLRHGQPQHF. J is TRBJ1-5 and V is TRBV12-3 or TRBV12-4; no clear D. The CDR3 contains 13 residues. V gave up 3 bases and J gave up 6 bases, with 9 bases separating them.

This clone was observed once. The V call is TRBV11-2, the J call TRBJ1-2; weak D call: TRBD1 (6 bases). This CDR3 has 14 amino acids. Trimming stripped 4 bases from V and 2 bases from J, with 11 bases between. From germline, CDR1 is SGHAT and CDR2 FQNNGV. The CDR3 loop is CASSSLDRNYGYTF. CDR3 bases: TGTGCCAGCAGCTCATTGGACAGAAACTATGGCTACACCTTC.

This clone was observed once. The CDR3 sequence: CASSLGLSTGETQYF. CDR3 coding DNA: TGTGCCAGCAGCTTAGGGTTAAGTACAGGGGAGACCCAGTACTTC. This chain uses TRBV11-3 with TRBJ2-5; a weak D match, TRBD1 (6 bases). The CDR3 runs 15 residues. Germline loops: CDR1 SGHNT, CDR2 YENEEA. Trimming removed 1 base from V and 5 bases from J, with 14 bases in between.

The genes are TRBV18 and TRBJ1-6; 9 bases match TRBD1. V was clipped by 4 bases and J by 10 bases; unmatched bases: 14. CDR1 and CDR2 (germline): KGHSH, LQKENI. The CDR3 is made up of 17 amino acids. The CDR3 loop reads CASSQTTSGTGKSPLHF. In DNA, the CDR3 is TGTGCCAGCTCACAGACCACCTCCGGGACAGGGAAATCACCCCTCCACTTT. The whole variable domain, remainder taken from reference TRBV18 and TRBJ1-6, is NAGVMQNPRHLVRRRGQEARLRCSPMKGHSHVYWYRQLPEEGLKFMVYLQKENIIDESGMPKERFSAEFPKEGPSILRIQQVVRGDSAAYFCASSQTTSGTGKSPLHFGNGTRLTVT.

The chain combines TRBV15 with TRBJ1-4; a possible D gene is TRBD1 (5 bases). The CDR3 contains 15 residues. Germline assignment: CDR1 LNHNV and CDR2 YYDKDF (reference sequence). With 3 bases removed from V and 8 bases from J, the gap between germline ends came to 16 bases. This chain's CDR3 is CATSRGVGGGEKLFF. The CDR3 region has the DNA TGTGCCACCAGCAGGGGAGTCGGGGGGGGAGAAAAACTGTTTTTT.

This chain links TRBV19 with TRBJ1-5, with 7 bases matching TRBD1. The germline CDR1 and CDR2 sequences are LNHDA and SQIVND (reference sequence). After removal of 3 bases from V and 0 bases from J, the junction contained 14 bases not matched to a gene. The CDR3 is made up of 19 amino acids. In DNA form, the CDR3 reads TGTGCCAGTAGTATTCCGGGACAGATATCGCCTTATAGCAATCAGCCCCAGCATTTT. Translated, it gives CASSIPGQISPYSNQPQHF. Together with reference TRBV19 and TRBJ1-5, the CDR3 gives the full variable domain: DGGITQSPKYLFRKEGQNVTLSCEQNLNHDAMYWYRQDPGQGLRLIYYSQIVNDFQKGDIAEGYSVSREKKESFPLTVTSAQKNPTAFYLCASSIPGQISPYSNQPQHFGDGTRLSIL.

The chain links TRBV11-2 to TRBJ2-3; D is perhaps TRBD2 (6 bases). The CDR3 runs 14 residues. V was cut by 0 bases and J by 5 bases, with 9 bases left in between. CDR1 is SGHAT and CDR2 is FQNNGV in the germline V gene. CDR3 DNA: TGTGCCAGCAGCTTAGACCGGGGAGGAGATACGCAGTATTTT. Protein sequence: CASSLDRGGDTQYF.

The chain has TRBV6-5 and TRBJ2-7; D is ambiguous. Germline CDR1 and CDR2: MNHEY and SVGAGI. The CDR3 is 13 amino acids. Trimming took off 6 bases at V and 0 bases at J, with 9 bases between the two ends. CDR3 DNA sequence: TGTGCCAGCAGCCGCAGTGGCTCCTACGAGCAGTACTTC. As protein: CASSRSGSYEQYF.

V and J are TRBV4-2 and TRBJ1-4, with D tentatively TRBD1 (5 bases). The CDR3 totals 15 residues. CDR1 is LGHNA, CDR2 YNFKEQ, per germline. V gave up 0 bases and J gave up 7 bases, with 12 bases separating them. CDR3 sequence (DNA): TGTGCCAGCAGCCAAGACATCGGGGGTAGTGAAAAACTGTTTTTT. This translates into CASSQDIGGSEKLFF.

The chain is built from TRBV24-1 and TRBJ2-7; 11 nucleotides match TRBD1. The V gene's germline CDR1 is KGHDR and CDR2 SFDVKD. The CDR3 contains 15 residues. Trimming took 3 bases from V and 7 from J; bases not matched to a gene: 7. CDR3 in DNA: TGTGCCACCAGTGATCCTGGACAGGGGGCAAGGGAGCAGTACTTC. It codes for CATSDPGQGAREQYF.

V is TRBV30 and J is TRBJ1-2, with 8 bases matching TRBD1. The length of the CDR3 is 13 residues. V shed 2 bases and J 4 bases; nucleotides not matched to a gene: 3. Germline values: CDR1 GTSNPN, CDR2 SVGIG (reference sequence). CDR3 bases: TGTGCCTGGAGTAGGGACAGGCCCTATGGCTACACCTTC. The encoded protein is CAWSRDRPYGYTF.

The gene calls are TRBV7-9 and TRBJ1-6; 10 bases are shared with TRBD1. V shed 7 bases and J 7 bases; nucleotides not matched to a gene: 7. Germline CDR1 reads SEHNR; CDR2 reads FQNEAQ (reference sequence). CDR3 length: 15 residues. The CDR3 region has the DNA TGTGCCAGCACGACAGGGGGCGCGGGGAATTCACCCCTCCACTTT. Translating it yields CASTTGGAGNSPLHF.

The gene calls are TRBV5-6 and TRBJ1-5, with 9 bases that match TRBD1. With 3 bases clipped from V and 8 bases from J, the junction kept 6 bases outside the gene matches. CDR1 and CDR2 (germline): SGHDT, YYEEEE. The CDR3 is made up of 14 amino acids. The CDR3 reads CASSSSGQGKPQHF. The CDR3 coding sequence is TGTGCCAGCAGCTCCTCGGGACAGGGTAAGCCCCAGCATTTT.

This sequence joins TRBV6-6 and TRBJ1-6; 9 bases agree with TRBD1. The V gene's germline CDR1 is MNHNY and CDR2 SVGAGI (reference sequence). V gave up 8 bases and J gave up 9 bases; unmatched junction bases: 8. This CDR3 contains 14 residues. The CDR3 spells CASEAGQGFSPLHF. In nucleotides, the CDR3 is TGTGCCAGCGAGGCGGGACAGGGTTTTTCACCCCTCCACTTT.

This clone was found once. This chain uses TRBV18 with TRBJ2-7; the match to TRBD1 covers 8 bases. Germline-derived CDR1 and CDR2 are KGHSH and LQKENI. The CDR3 length is 15 residues. V shed 5 bases, J shed 4 bases, and the junction held 10 bases outside the gene matches. This chain's CDR3 is CASSSASGGKYEQYF. For the CDR3, the DNA is TGTGCCAGCTCAAGTGCGTCAGGGGGCAAGTACGAGCAGTACTTC.

This clone showed up just once. V usage is TRBV18 and J usage is TRBJ1-4; D remains ambiguous. The CDR3 contains 15 residues. Per the germline V gene, CDR1 is KGHSH and CDR2 is LQKENI. Deletions cut 0 bases from V and 0 bases from J, with 5 bases between. CDR3: CASSPPSATNEKLFF. CDR3 DNA sequence: TGTGCCAGCTCACCACCGTCTGCAACTAATGAAAAACTGTTTTTT.

This clone was counted a few times. The genes are TRBV6-5 and TRBJ1-1, with D unresolved. This CDR3 is 15 amino acids long. Trimming cost V 0 bases and J 1 base, with 9 bases left between them. Germline V CDR1 and CDR2: MNHEY, SVGAGI. This chain's CDR3 is CASSYSWARNTEAFF. For the CDR3, the DNA is TGTGCCAGCAGTTACTCATGGGCTCGGAACACTGAAGCTTTCTTT.

This rearrangement joins TRBV2 to TRBJ1-2, with D uncertain. V dropped 5 bases and J dropped 0 bases, with 13 bases sitting between them. Germline-derived CDR1 and CDR2 are SNHLY and FYNNEI. The CDR3 length is 15 residues. This CDR3 reads CASSTSQNPNYGYTF. The DNA for the CDR3 is TGTGCCAGCAGTACGTCCCAGAACCCTAACTATGGCTACACCTTC.

The chain links TRBV5-1 to TRBJ1-6; unclear D gene. V lost 0 bases and J lost 4, with 14 bases in between. The CDR3 is 17 amino acids. Germline-derived CDR1 and CDR2 are SGHRS and YFSETQ. The CDR3 loop reads CASSLGTGREYNSPLHF. The CDR3 coding sequence is TGCGCCAGCAGCTTGGGGACCGGACGGGAGTATAATTCACCCCTCCACTTT.